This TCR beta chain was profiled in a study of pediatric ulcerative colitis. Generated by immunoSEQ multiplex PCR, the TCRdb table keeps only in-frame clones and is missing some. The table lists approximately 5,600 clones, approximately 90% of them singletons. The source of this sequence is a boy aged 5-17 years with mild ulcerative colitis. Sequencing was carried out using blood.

The CDR3 sequence is CASSTDISYEQYF. The DNA for the CDR3 is TGCGCCAGCAGCACGGACATCTCCTACGAGCAGTACTTC. This rearrangement joins TRBV5-1 to TRBJ2-7; possible D gene TRBD1, 5 bases. Looked up from germline, CDR1 is SGHRS and CDR2 is YFSETQ. This CDR3 has 13 amino acids. Trimming took off 4 bases at V and 0 bases at J, with 8 bases between the two ends.